What follows are 23 T cell receptor beta chains derived from one specimen sequenced in a study of T cell repertoires in cytomegalovirus infection. TCRdb passed the reads through MiXCR, listing each CDR3 protein once. The sample comprises under 350,000 distinct CDR3 sequences, 9.5% of which are singletons, and roughly 4.5% rests with the top ten. Sequences were obtained from PBMCs. The receptors were sampled from a human donor in good health (CMV status not recorded). Some clones in this sample may be carry-over from other donors' samples.

This clonotype occurred a few times. CDR3 sequence reads: CATSRDSPFNQPQHF. The CDR3 region has the DNA TGTGCCACCAGCAGAGACAGCCCTTTCAATCAGCCCCAGCATTTT. The chain combines TRBV15 with TRBJ1-5; D is unclear. This CDR3 spans 15 amino acids. CDR1 is LNHNV and CDR2 is YYDKDF in the germline V gene (reference sequence). Trimming removed 0 bases from V and 3 bases from J, with 9 bases in between. Supplemented by reference TRBV15 and TRBJ1-5, the full variable domain reads DAMVIQNPRYQVTQFGKPVTLSCSQTLNHNVMYWYQQKSSQAPKLLFHYYDKDFNNEADTPDNFQSRRPNTSFCFLDIRSPGLGDTAMYLCATSRDSPFNQPQHFGDGTRLSIL.

The chain employs TRBV28 and TRBJ1-4; D might be TRBD1 (6 bases). Germline CDR1 MDHEN, CDR2 SYDVKM. This CDR3 is 12 amino acids long. V was pared by 7 bases and J by 7 bases, with 10 bases between. CDR3 loop: CASTGVGEKLFF. As DNA, the CDR3 is TGTGCCAGCACAGGGGTGGGTGAAAAACTGTTTTTT.

Regarding this clonotype: Since no conserved phenylalanine or tryptophan closes the CDR3, a read error is the likely cause. V and J are TRBV12-3 or TRBV12-4 and TRBJ1-6; TRBD1 matches 8 bases. The CDR3 covers 16 residues. V lost 2 bases and J lost 8; bases outside the gene matches: 8. The CDR3 spells CASSLRSGGFDSPLHL. The CDR3 DNA reads TGTGCCAGCAGTTTACGGTCAGGGGGCTTTGATTCACCCCTCCACTTG.

Only a few counts were recorded for this clonotype. The chain recombines TRBV7-3 with TRBJ1-1; D ambiguous. There are 13 residues in the CDR3. Germline CDR1 SGHTA, CDR2 FQGTGA. V shed 4 bases and J shed 0 bases, with 6 bases lying between them. For the CDR3, the DNA is TGTGCCAGCAGCTACGGCATGAACACTGAAGCTTTCTTT. Its protein product is CASSYGMNTEAFF.

This clonotype was recorded at least ten times. The chain uses TRBV28 and TRBJ2-1; D perhaps matches TRBD2 (5 bases). The V gene's germline CDR1 is MDHEN and CDR2 SYDVKM. This CDR3 has 15 amino acids. The ends were cut back, 6 bases at V and 0 bases at J, with 12 bases in the middle. CDR3 bases: TGTGCCAGCAGACCAAATAGCGCCTCCTACAATGAGCAGTTCTTC. Protein sequence: CASRPNSASYNEQFF.

In this sample, this clonotype turned up many times. The rearrangement links TRBV7-8 to TRBJ1-3, with D hard to call. The CDR3 loop spans 14 amino acids. V lost 5 bases, J lost 2 bases, and 10 bases lay in between. Germline assignment: CDR1 SGHVS and CDR2 FQNEAQ. The DNA for the CDR3 is TGTGCCAGCAGCCTAAGTGGGGCTGGAAACACCATATATTTT. It yields the protein CASSLSGAGNTIYF. The full variable domain, its missing parts supplied by reference TRBV7-8 and TRBJ1-3, is GAGVSQSPRYKVAKRGQDVALRCDPISGHVSLFWYQQALGQGPEFLTYFQNEAQLDKSGLPSDRFFAERPEGSVSTLKIQRTQQEDSAVYLCASSLSGAGNTIYFGEGSWLTVV.

This clonotype was recorded a few times. The rearrangement links TRBV19 to TRBJ1-1; D may be TRBD1 (6 bases). Looked up from germline, CDR1 is LNHDA and CDR2 is SQIVND (reference sequence). V lost 5 bases and J 5 bases, leaving 15 bases between the germline ends. CDR3 length equals 14 residues. Here the CDR3 DNA reads TGTGCCAGTAGTCCTCAACAGGGTTGGACTGAAGCTTTCTTT. This encodes CASSPQQGWTEAFF.

This clonotype was counted only a few times. The gene calls are TRBV5-1 and TRBJ2-1; D remains unclear. The CDR3 covers 13 residues. Trimming took off 3 bases at V and 8 bases at J, with 12 bases between the two ends. CDR1 is SGHRS, CDR2 YFSETQ, per germline. The CDR3 loop is CASSWLGGDEQFF. The CDR3 nucleotides read TGCGCCAGCAGCTGGTTGGGTGGCGATGAGCAGTTCTTC.

V and J are TRBV6-2 or TRBV6-3 and TRBJ2-7, with D perhaps assigned TRBD1 or TRBD2 (6 bases each). The CDR3 length is 15 residues. The V end was cut by 6 bases, the J end by 1 base, with 16 bases between. CDR1 is MNHEY, CDR2 SVGEGT, per germline. The CDR3 nucleotides read TGTGCCAGCAGGGGGGCGGGGAGCCCTTCCTACGAGCAGTACTTC. Encoded protein: CASRGAGSPSYEQYF.

This clonotype was observed a few times. This chain connects TRBV7-7 to TRBJ2-1; D is unclear. CDR3 length: 15 amino acids. The V and J ends lost 2 bases and 2 bases respectively, with 10 bases between them. Looked up from germline, CDR1 is SSHAT and CDR2 is FNYEAQ (reference sequence). In DNA form, the CDR3 reads TGTGCCAGCAGCTTACTCGTAGGAGCCTACAATGAGCAGTTCTTC. It specifies CASSLLVGAYNEQFF.

V and J are TRBV7-3 and TRBJ2-2, with unresolved D. The V end was cut by 5 bases, the J end by 0 bases, with 10 bases between. The germline CDR1 and CDR2 sequences are SGHTA and FQGTGA. The CDR3 spans 15 residues. The CDR3 DNA is TGTGCCAGCAGCCCACGGGCCACGAACACCGGGGAGCTGTTTTTT. Translated: CASSPRATNTGELFF.

This clonotype came up a few times. The chain combines TRBV20-1 with TRBJ1-3; no reliable D call. V shed 5 bases and J shed 0 bases, with 11 bases lying between them. Germline CDR1 is DFQATT and CDR2 is SNEGSKA (reference sequence). This CDR3 region has 14 residues. For the CDR3, the DNA is TGCAGTGCTCCCGAAGCCTACTCTGGAAACACCATATATTTT. As protein: CSAPEAYSGNTIYF.

This clonotype has at least ten counts. This sequence joins TRBV28 and TRBJ2-5; 8 nucleotides agree with TRBD1. V gave up 5 bases and J gave up 2 bases; unmatched junction bases: 4. The CDR3 totals 14 residues. Germline values: CDR1 MDHEN, CDR2 SYDVKM. The CDR3 reads CASSTRQGQETQYF. The CDR3 DNA sequence: TGTGCCAGCAGTACCCGACAGGGGCAAGAGACCCAGTACTTC.

This clonotype was detected only once. Compared with germline, one end of the junction differs, possibly owing to a read error. The chain is built from TRBV4-1 and TRBJ2-7; 11 nucleotides line up with TRBD2. Germline CDR1 is MGHRA and CDR2 is YSYEKL. There are 15 residues in the CDR3. As DNA, the CDR3 is TGTGCCAGCAAATCCGGGACTAGCGGTTTCTACGAGCAGTACTTC. Its translation: CASKSGTSGFYEQYF.

V usage is TRBV6-6 and J usage is TRBJ2-1; TRBD2 matches at 11 bases. Per germline, CDR1 MNHNY and CDR2 SVGAGI (reference sequence). V lost 5 bases and J lost 1; bases outside the gene matches: 4. CDR3 length: 16 residues. CDR3: CASSPTSGTSYNEQFF. CDR3 DNA: TGTGCCAGCAGTCCGACTAGCGGGACGTCCTACAATGAGCAGTTCTTC.

J is TRBJ1-3 and V is TRBV11-2; no definite D call. The CDR3 has 15 amino acids. Per the germline V gene, CDR1 is SGHAT and CDR2 is FQNNGV. V was clipped by 5 bases and J by 4 bases, with 15 bases between them. CDR3 loop: CASSKNHATGNTIYF. CDR3 nucleotides: TGTGCCAGCAGCAAGAATCACGCTACCGGAAACACCATATATTTT.

V is TRBV12-3 or TRBV12-4 and J is TRBJ2-1; weak D call: TRBD2 (6 bases). CDR3 length: 16 amino acids. V was pared by 7 bases and J by 0 bases, with 16 bases between. The CDR3 region is CASTPRRASSYNEQFF. The CDR3 region has the DNA TGTGCCAGCACCCCTCGGAGGGCAAGCTCCTACAATGAGCAGTTCTTC.

This clonotype has only one observation. As DNA, the CDR3 is TGTGCCAGCAGTTACTCGAAGGGGGATGAGCAGTTCTTC. It yields the protein CASSYSKGDEQFF. The chain joins TRBV6-6 to TRBJ2-1; the D gene is possibly TRBD1 (6 bases). This CDR3 has 13 residues. The germline V gene encodes CDR1 MNHNY and CDR2 SVGAGI (reference sequence). The V gene lost 0 bases and the J gene lost 8 bases, with 8 bases spanning the gap.

Ten or more counts support this clonotype. The chain links TRBV19 to TRBJ2-1; D not certain. This CDR3 comprises 13 residues. Germline CDR1 is LNHDA and CDR2 is SQIVND (reference sequence). The ends were cut back, 6 bases at V and 2 bases at J, with 8 bases in the middle. CDR3 loop: CASRMEPYNEQFF. CDR3 coding DNA: TGTGCCAGTAGGATGGAACCCTACAATGAGCAGTTCTTC. The full variable domain, rest sourced from reference TRBV19 and TRBJ2-1, is DGGITQSPKYLFRKEGQNVTLSCEQNLNHDAMYWYRQDPGQGLRLIYYSQIVNDFQKGDIAEGYSVSREKKESFPLTVTSAQKNPTAFYLCASRMEPYNEQFFGPGTRLTVL.

This clonotype was seen a handful of times. The rearrangement links TRBV28 to TRBJ1-5; D may be TRBD1 (6 bases). The CDR3 totals 15 residues. Germline CDR1 reads MDHEN; CDR2 reads SYDVKM. V lost 2 bases to trimming and J lost 3 bases, with 11 bases between them. CDR3 region: CASSLVGQINQPQHF. In nucleotides, the CDR3 is TGTGCCAGCAGTTTAGTCGGACAGATCAATCAGCCCCAGCATTTT.

There are a few counts of this clonotype. The V call is TRBV6-2 or TRBV6-3, the J call TRBJ2-2; no firm D call. Looked up from germline, CDR1 is MNHEY and CDR2 is SVGEGT. The V end lost 6 bases, the J end lost 5 bases, and 13 bases lay between the germline ends. The CDR3 sequence is 14 residues long. The CDR3 is CASSHKHGTGELFF. CDR3 DNA sequence: TGTGCCAGCAGCCACAAGCACGGTACCGGGGAGCTGTTTTTT.

The CDR3 nucleotides are TGTGCCACCAGCAGATCGGACAGAGGCACCATATATTTT. Translated: CATSRSDRGTIYF. This rearrangement joins TRBV15 to TRBJ1-3, with D possibly TRBD1 on 6 matching bases. Germline CDR1 reads LNHNV; CDR2 reads YYDKDF (reference sequence). The V end lost 2 bases, the J end lost 9 bases, and 11 bases lay between the germline ends. This CDR3 has 13 residues.

This clonotype was counted ten times or more. The gene calls are TRBV7-9 and TRBJ1-3; possible D gene TRBD1, 6 bases. The CDR3 sequence is 13 residues long. The germline V gene encodes CDR1 SEHNR and CDR2 FQNEAQ (reference sequence). With 4 bases removed from V and 4 bases from J, the gap between germline ends came to 8 bases. DNA of the CDR3: TGTGCCAGCAGCTACGACAGGGGAAACACCATATATTTT. As protein: CASSYDRGNTIYF.